These 3 T cell receptor beta chains originate from one sample sequenced in a study of cytomegalovirus exposure and HLA in healthy donors (dated by TCRdb to about 2017). Libraries were made using the immunoSEQ multiplex PCR assay. What TCRdb holds here is the immuneACCESS table cut down to in-frame rearrangements. Part of the clones is not present; checked against another copy, under half of the missing clones reflect an unresolved V gene, and the others are unexplained. The sample has approximately 160,000 clones on record, approximately 96% of them singletons. The biggest ten clones account for under 0.9% of the sample. Sequenced: PBMCs. These receptors came from a woman aged 18-29 years in good health and CMV-seronegative.

The genes are TRBV19 and TRBJ1-5, with D tentatively TRBD1 (6 bases). Germline CDR1 LNHDA, CDR2 SQIVND (reference sequence). The CDR3 consists of 16 residues. With 10 bases removed from V and 0 bases from J, the gap between germline ends came to 19 bases. Written as DNA, the CDR3 is TGTGCCACCAGAGGACAGAGTCTTTATAGCAATCAGCCCCAGCATTTT. Its translation: CATRGQSLYSNQPQHF.

J is TRBJ2-5 and V is TRBV27; TRBD1 matches at 9 bases. Germline V lookup: CDR1 MNHEY, CDR2 SMNVEV (reference sequence). The trim removed 0 bases at V and 5 bases at J, leaving 4 bases unmatched. This CDR3 spans 15 amino acids. The CDR3 region has the DNA TGTGCCAGCAGTTTATCCGACAGGGGGGAGGAGACCCAGTACTTC. Its protein product is CASSLSDRGEETQYF.

The V call is TRBV7-3, the J call TRBJ2-1, with D possibly matching TRBD2 (5 bases). CDR3 length equals 15 residues. Trimming removed 5 bases from V and 3 bases from J, with 14 bases in between. In germline, CDR1 is SGHTA, CDR2 FQGTGA. CDR3 protein: CASSVNEGLYNEQFF. Written as DNA, the CDR3 is TGTGCCAGCAGCGTTAACGAAGGACTCTACAATGAGCAGTTCTTC. Full variable domain (missing parts from reference TRBV7-3 and TRBJ2-1): GAGVSQTPSNKVTEKGKYVELRCDPISGHTALYWYRQSLGQGPEFLIYFQGTGAADDSGLPNDRFFAVRPEGSVSTLKIQRTERGDSAVYLCASSVNEGLYNEQFFGPGTRLTVL.